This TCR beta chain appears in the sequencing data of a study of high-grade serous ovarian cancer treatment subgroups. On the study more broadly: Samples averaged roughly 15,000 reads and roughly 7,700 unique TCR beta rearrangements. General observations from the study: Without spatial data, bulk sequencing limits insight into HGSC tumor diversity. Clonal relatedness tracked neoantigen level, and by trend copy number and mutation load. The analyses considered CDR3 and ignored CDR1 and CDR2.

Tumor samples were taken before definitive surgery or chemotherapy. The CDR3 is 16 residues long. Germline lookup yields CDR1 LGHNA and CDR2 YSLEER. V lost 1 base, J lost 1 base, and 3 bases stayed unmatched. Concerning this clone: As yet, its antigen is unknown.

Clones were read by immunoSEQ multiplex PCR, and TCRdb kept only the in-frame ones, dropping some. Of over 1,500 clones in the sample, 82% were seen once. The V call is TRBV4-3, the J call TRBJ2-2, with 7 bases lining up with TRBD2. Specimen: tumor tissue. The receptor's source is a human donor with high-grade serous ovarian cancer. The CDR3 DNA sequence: TGCGCCAGCAGCCAAGGGACTAGAGGGAACACCGGGGAGCTGTTTTTT. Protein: CASSQGTRGNTGELFF.